The sequence of this T cell receptor (beta chain) was determined in a study of blood T cell repertoires in COVID-19. Turning to the study itself: COVID-19 samples collected from the United States, Italy and Spain covered acute and convalescent phases. Nucleic acid was either cDNA or gDNA, and it came from T cells, B-cell-depleted T cells, or PBMCs.

The V end was cut by 4 bases, the J end by 0 bases, with 27 bases between. Germline V gene sequence: CDR1 LNHNV, CDR2 YYDKDF (reference sequence). This CDR3 is 20 amino acids long. Source study methods: By means of reference gene primer amplification, nucleated cell counts were estimated. The table came from immunoSEQ multiplex PCR; TCRdb's copy has only in-frame clones and leaves some out. Clone size and the V and J calls come from that table; the DNA yielded D and trimming. This sample has some 200,000 clones, with less than 90% found just once. The receptor was isolated from a man aged 65 to 85 with acute or convalescent COVID-19. The chain employs TRBV15 and TRBJ2-5, with D perhaps TRBD2 (8 bases). The sample consisted of peripheral blood. DNA of the CDR3: TGTGCCACCAGCACTAGCTCTTCAAGGGGGCTAGCGGGCCACCAAGAGACCCAGTACTTC. Amino acid sequence: CATSTSSSRGLAGHQETQYF.